At least ten counts were recorded for the clone carrying this T cell receptor beta chain. What it binds is unknown. The sample comes from a study of identical twins. Per the germline V gene, CDR1 is SGHAT and CDR2 is FQDESV (reference sequence). This CDR3 contains 18 residues. The V and J ends lost 0 bases and 0 bases, in that order; junction bases with no gene match: 5. Overall study results and limits: Insertions were reduced in abundant cord blood beta clonotypes but not in memory repertoires. Conclusions rested on cross-sectional statistics rather than following the same donors.

cDNA molecules carried unique molecular identifiers, and template switching added a universal primer site. TCRdb independently ran MiXCR on the 5' RACE reads; one entry per CDR3 protein. The sample has 500,000 or so distinct CDR3 sequences, more than 13% seen once; the top ten hold approximately 1%. The data also belong to a second study, concerning yellow fever vaccine responses in identical twins. This second report adds: Vaccine T cell responses of twins reportedly seemed partly convergent and partly personalized.

The chain recombines TRBV11-1 with TRBJ2-3, with TRBD2 matching over 11 bases. Sequencing was performed on CD4+ T cells sorted from blood. The TCR originated in a woman between 18 and 29 years old in good health. CDR3: CASSLARTSGLSTDTQYF. The CDR3 DNA reads as TGTGCCAGCAGCTTAGCACGGACTAGCGGGCTGAGCACAGATACGCAGTATTTT.